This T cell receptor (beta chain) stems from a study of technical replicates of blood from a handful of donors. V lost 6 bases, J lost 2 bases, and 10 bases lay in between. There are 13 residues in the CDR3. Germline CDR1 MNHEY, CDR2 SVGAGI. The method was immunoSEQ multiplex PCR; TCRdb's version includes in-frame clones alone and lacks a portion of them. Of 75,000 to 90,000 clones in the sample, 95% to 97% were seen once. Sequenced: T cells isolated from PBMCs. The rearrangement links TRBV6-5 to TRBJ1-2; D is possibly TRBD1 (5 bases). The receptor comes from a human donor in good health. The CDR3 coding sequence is TGTGCCAGCAGACCTGACAGAAACTATGGCTACACCTTC. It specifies CASRPDRNYGYTF.